The 3 T cell receptor beta chains given below trace back to one sample, sequenced in a study of immune heterogeneity within non-small cell lung tumors. It was a multiplex PCR that amplified TCR beta CDR3, with 32 V and 13 J primers. TCRdb re-derived calls from the multiplex PCR reads in MiXCR, one entry per CDR3 protein. The table records thousands of distinct CDR3 sequences, approximately 55% of them present only once. Bulk tumor genomic DNA (about 600 ng per sample) served as template. Surgical sampling yielded several biopsies per primary tumor (spaced far apart). Patients underwent curative surgery for untreated, newly diagnosed non-small cell lung cancer. Sequencing was done on a sample of lung tumor tissue. All receptors derive from a man between 60 and 70 years old with non-small cell lung cancer.

In its sample, this clonotype is large. The rearrangement joins TRBV15 to TRBJ2-2; 12 bases align to TRBD2. This CDR3 contains 17 residues. Germline trimming cut 3 bases from V and 7 bases from J; bases unmatched to any gene: 9. In germline, CDR1 is LNHNV, CDR2 YYDKDF (reference sequence). The DNA for the CDR3 is TGTGCCACCAGCAGGGAAAGGACTAGCGGGATCGGCGGGGAGCTGTTTTTT. Translating it yields CATSRERTSGIGGELFF.

The chain is built from TRBV7-9 and TRBJ1-2; TRBD1 matches at 7 bases. Trimming at V came to 2 bases and at J to 7 bases, leaving 13 bases not matched to a gene. Germline CDR1 SEHNR, CDR2 FQNEAQ (reference sequence). The CDR3 is 16 residues long. CDR3: CASSLRVGTEGSGYTF. CDR3 DNA: TGTGCCAGCAGCTTAAGAGTCGGGACAGAGGGCTCTGGCTACACCTTC.

This clonotype was seen a handful of times. This rearrangement joins TRBV12-3 or TRBV12-4 to TRBJ1-5; 10 bases align to TRBD1. The CDR3 covers 13 residues. V gave up 6 bases and J gave up 7 bases; unmatched junction bases: 3. CDR3 sequence: CASRTGGGQPQHF. The CDR3 DNA reads TGTGCCAGCAGGACAGGGGGCGGACAGCCCCAGCATTTT.